This TCR beta chain came from a study of vaccination effects on CD4 cells after COVID-19. Points on this clone: Its antigen is not known.

TCRdb keeps only in-frame clones here, not all; method: immunoSEQ multiplex PCR. The repertoire holds under 50,000 clones, with 74% as singletons. V dropped 5 bases and J dropped 5; count of bases not matched to a gene: 6. The CDR3 is 15 residues long. Germline V lookup: CDR1 SGHTA, CDR2 FQGTGA. Following a 10-day culture, CD4+ T cells were purified. Half-medium replacement with IL-2 medium occurred on days 3 and 7. This chain joins TRBV7-3 and TRBJ2-1; TRBD2 agrees at 10 bases. The specimen comprised CD4+ T cells from PBMCs cultured without peptide, sampled before COVID-19 vaccination. The clonotype was recovered from a human donor who had a prior SARS-CoV-2 infection. This CDR3 is CASSLGTSVHNEQFF. The CDR3 region has the DNA TGTGCCAGCAGCCTCGGGACTAGCGTACACAATGAGCAGTTCTTC. The full variable domain, its missing parts supplied by reference TRBV7-3 and TRBJ2-1, is GAGVSQTPSNKVTEKGKYVELRCDPISGHTALYWYRQSLGQGPEFLIYFQGTGAADDSGLPNDRFFAVRPEGSVSTLKIQRTERGDSAVYLCASSLGTSVHNEQFFGPGTRLTVL.